Shown below are 10 T cell receptor beta chains from a single sample sequenced in a study of T cells expressing NK-cell markers. TCRdb derives one entry per CDR3 protein from the 5' RACE reads, leaving out DNA. This sample's table reports roughly 110,000 distinct CDR3 sequences. Sequencing was carried out using blood T cells: a sorted CD56 or NKG2C T cell subset, CD4+ or CD8+ T cells, or bulk PBMC T cells (not recorded which). The receptors were gathered from a woman between 18 and 69 years old in good health.

The chain is built from TRBV5-1 and TRBJ2-7. This CDR3 has 13 amino acids. In germline, CDR1 is SGHRS, CDR2 YFSETQ. The CDR3 protein is CASSFENAYEQYF.

The rearrangement joins TRBV9 to TRBJ1-1; the D gene TCRdb calls, TRBD1, cannot be checked with no DNA. The CDR3 totals 15 residues. CDR1 is SGDLS, CDR2 YYNGEE, per germline. This chain's CDR3 is CASSVWGVGNTEAFF. Together with reference TRBV9 and TRBJ1-1, the CDR3 gives the full variable domain: DSGVTQTPKHLITATGQRVTLRCSPRSGDLSVYWYQQSLDQGLQFLIQYYNGEERAKGNILERFSAQQFPDLHSELNLSSLELGDSALYFCASSVWGVGNTEAFFGQGTRLTVV.

V and J are TRBV9 and TRBJ2-7; TCRdb proposes TRBD1, but this gene call is untestable without DNA. Germline lookup yields CDR1 SGDLS and CDR2 YYNGEE. This CDR3 has 16 amino acids. The CDR3 protein is CASSVGWGISSYEQYF.

This chain joins TRBV27 and TRBJ1-1. Germline V gives CDR1 MNHEY, CDR2 SMNVEV (reference sequence). The CDR3 is made up of 13 amino acids. CDR3 sequence: CASSLSPLTEAFF.

V usage is TRBV4-3 and J usage is TRBJ2-2; TCRdb gives TRBD1 as the D gene, but with no DNA this cannot be confirmed. Germline V gene data show CDR1 as LGHNA and CDR2 as YSLEER. The CDR3 length is 15 residues. The CDR3 sequence: CASSQDRSPTGELFF.

The V gene is TRBV9, the J gene TRBJ2-1; the D call from TCRdb, TRBD2, cannot be confirmed without DNA. The CDR3 covers 13 residues. Germline V lookup: CDR1 SGDLS, CDR2 YYNGEE. CDR3: CASSESGGNEQFF.

V and J are TRBV4-3 and TRBJ2-4; TCRdb indicates TRBD1, and absent DNA this call remains unverified. The CDR3 is 18 residues long. In germline, CDR1 is LGHNA, CDR2 YSLEER. CDR3 sequence reads: CASSQVLWSRSFENIQYF.

The chain employs TRBV12-3 or TRBV12-4 and TRBJ2-1; no DNA is available, so the TRBD2 call from TCRdb remains unchecked. The CDR3 is made up of 16 amino acids. Here the CDR3 reads CASSFPRGGFYNEQFF.

This chain links TRBV7-9 with TRBJ2-1; TCRdb's D call of TRBD2 is untestable without DNA. The germline gives CDR1 SEHNR, CDR2 FQNEAQ (reference sequence). The CDR3 length is 16 residues. CDR3 in amino acids: CASSFSSGRYYNEQFF.

The chain links TRBV7-9 to TRBJ2-5; TCRdb picks TRBD1, but there is no DNA to check that call. Germline CDR1 reads SEHNR; CDR2 reads FQNEAQ (reference sequence). CDR3 length equals 13 residues. The CDR3 sequence is CAVRQGLIETQYF. Based on the CDR3 plus reference TRBV7-9 and TRBJ2-5, the full variable domain is DTGVSQNPRHKITKRGQNVTFRCDPISEHNRLYWYRQTLGQGPEFLTYFQNEAQLEKSRLLSDRFSAERPKGSFSTLEIQRTEQGDSAMYLCAVRQGLIETQYFGPGTRLLVL.